These 25 T cell receptor beta chains originate from one sample sequenced in a study of cytomegalovirus exposure and HLA in healthy donors. This table comes from immunoSEQ multiplex PCR, and its TCRdb copy is limited to in-frame clones, with some not included. This sample has roughly 230,000 clones, with 90% found just once. The specimen was PBMCs. The receptor set was obtained from a woman in her thirties in good health and CMV-seronegative.

The CDR3 loop is CATLISGTGVYEQYF. The CDR3 bases are TGTGCCACCCTAATCTCCGGGACAGGGGTGTACGAGCAGTACTTC. The chain combines TRBV2 with TRBJ2-7; 10 bases are a match to TRBD1. The CDR3 loop spans 15 amino acids. In germline, CDR1 is SNHLY, CDR2 FYNNEI. Unmatched junction bases numbered 13, after V lost 10 bases and J lost 4 bases.

This clone was counted a single time. Here the CDR3 DNA reads TGTGCCAGCAGTCAGGGGAACACTGAAGCTTTCTTT. This encodes CASSQGNTEAFF. This sequence joins TRBV7-9 and TRBJ1-1; D might be TRBD1 (5 bases). V gave up 6 bases and J gave up 1 base, with 6 bases separating them. Germline V gene sequence: CDR1 SEHNR, CDR2 FQNEAQ (reference sequence). The CDR3 spans 12 residues.

The chain joins TRBV30 to TRBJ2-1; 10 bases match TRBD2. Germline assignment: CDR1 GTSNPN and CDR2 SVGIG (reference sequence). The V segment lost 7 bases and the J segment 8 bases; nucleotides outside the gene matches: 5. This CDR3 has 12 amino acids. CDR3: CASGLAVDEQFF. DNA of the CDR3: TGTGCCTCCGGACTAGCGGTCGATGAGCAGTTCTTC. Supplemented by reference TRBV30 and TRBJ2-1, the full variable domain reads SQTIHQWPATLVQPVGSPLSLECTVEGTSNPNLYWYRQAAGRGLQLLFYSVGIGQISSEVPQNLSASRPQDRQFILSSKKLLLSDSGFYLCASGLAVDEQFFGPGTRLTVL.

The chain uses TRBV2 and TRBJ2-3, with TRBD2 matching over 14 bases. J lost 5 bases, V lost 3 bases, and 19 bases had no gene match. Germline V lookup: CDR1 SNHLY, CDR2 FYNNEI. The CDR3 contains 21 residues. The CDR3 DNA is TGTGCCAGCAGTGAGGGGAGACTCACCGGGACTAGCGGGAGTCTAGTAGATACGCAGTATTTT. Its protein is CASSEGRLTGTSGSLVDTQYF.

This sequence joins TRBV28 and TRBJ2-7, with 10 bases that match TRBD2. Per the germline V gene, CDR1 is MDHEN and CDR2 is SYDVKM. J gave up 2 bases and V 6 bases, and 7 bases lay outside the gene matches. This CDR3 is built from 15 residues. CDR3 DNA: TGTGCCAGCAGAGTTGTACTAGCGGGACCCTACGAGCAGTACTTC. Translating gives CASRVVLAGPYEQYF.

The J gene is TRBJ2-1, the V gene TRBV11-3, with 12 bases aligning to TRBD2. Germline values: CDR1 SGHNT, CDR2 YENEEA. J gave up 4 bases and V 6 bases, and 4 bases lay outside the gene matches. The CDR3 runs 15 residues. Here the CDR3 reads CASRLAGGPYNEQFF. In DNA, the CDR3 is TGTGCCAGCAGGCTAGCGGGAGGGCCTTACAATGAGCAGTTCTTC. The full variable domain, its missing parts supplied by reference TRBV11-3 and TRBJ2-1, is EAGVVQSPRYKIIEKKQPVAFWCNPISGHNTLYWYLQNLGQGPELLIRYENEEAVDDSQLPKDRFSAERLKGVDSTLKIQPAELGDSAVYLCASRLAGGPYNEQFFGPGTRLTVL.

The chain is built from TRBV6-1 and TRBJ2-7; D not certain. From germline, CDR1 is MNHNS and CDR2 SASEGT. This CDR3 region has 11 residues. V dropped 11 bases and J dropped 7 bases, with 15 bases sitting between them. The CDR3: CALTLTREQYF. The CDR3 DNA sequence: TGTGCCTTGACCCTTACGAGGGAGCAGTACTTC.

The gene calls are TRBV7-9 and TRBJ2-7; 16 bases fit TRBD2. This CDR3 is built from 15 residues. Germline V gives CDR1 SEHNR, CDR2 FQNEAQ (reference sequence). V was pared by 3 bases and J by 4 bases, with 0 bases of the junction left unmatched. The CDR3 loop reads CASSLGLAGGYEQYF. CDR3 in DNA: TGTGCCAGCAGCTTGGGACTAGCGGGAGGGTACGAGCAGTACTTC.

This chain links TRBV5-6 with TRBJ2-7, with TRBD2 matching over 16 bases. The CDR3 length is 17 residues. V lost 4 bases to trimming and J lost 0 bases; unmatched junction nucleotides: 4. CDR1 and CDR2 (germline): SGHDT, YYEEEE. The CDR3 here is CASSMGLAGGPSYEQYF. The CDR3 DNA reads TGTGCCAGCAGCATGGGACTAGCGGGAGGGCCCTCCTACGAGCAGTACTTC.

The chain joins TRBV11-2 to TRBJ2-6; D is unresolved. The CDR3 consists of 12 residues. Germline V lookup: CDR1 SGHAT, CDR2 FQNNGV. Trimming pared 9 bases from V and 7 bases from J, leaving 10 bases between. The DNA for the CDR3 is TGTGCCAGTACGGATGTAGCCAACGTCCTGACTTTC. Amino acids: CASTDVANVLTF.

The chain employs TRBV4-3 and TRBJ2-3, with D possibly matching TRBD1 (6 bases). The germline V gene encodes CDR1 LGHNA and CDR2 YSLEER. Between the trimmed V and J ends, which lost 5 bases and 2 bases, there was a span of 17 bases. The CDR3 extends over 16 amino acids. The CDR3 region is CASSSPTGSLTDTQYF. The CDR3 bases are TGCGCCAGCAGCTCCCCGACAGGTTCACTCACAGATACGCAGTATTTT.

The chain combines TRBV7-8 with TRBJ2-7; D is ambiguous. The CDR3 sequence is 13 residues long. Trimming removed 3 bases from V and 2 bases from J, with 8 bases in between. Per germline, CDR1 SGHVS and CDR2 FQNEAQ. Here the CDR3 reads CASSFSVTYEQYF. CDR3 nucleotides: TGTGCCAGCAGCTTTTCAGTTACCTACGAGCAGTACTTC. Full variable domain (outside the CDR3, taken from reference TRBV7-8 and TRBJ2-7): GAGVSQSPRYKVAKRGQDVALRCDPISGHVSLFWYQQALGQGPEFLTYFQNEAQLDKSGLPSDRFFAERPEGSVSTLKIQRTQQEDSAVYLCASSFSVTYEQYFGPGTRLTVT.

Comment on this clone: The identical CDR3 is also encoded by other nucleotide sequences in the sample. The V and J genes are TRBV7-2 and TRBJ1-1, with no clear D. Germline lookup yields CDR1 SGHTA and CDR2 FQGNSA. This CDR3 region has 11 residues. The ends were cut back, 2 bases at V and 5 bases at J, with 3 bases in the middle. CDR3 sequence reads: CASSLKTEAFF. In nucleotides, the CDR3 is TGTGCCAGCAGCTTAAAAACTGAAGCTTTCTTT.

The chain links TRBV13 to TRBJ1-1, with D unresolved. The V and J ends lost 5 bases and 2 bases respectively, with 21 bases between them. Germline-derived CDR1 and CDR2 are PRHDT and FYEKMQ (reference sequence). This CDR3 region has 17 residues. The CDR3: CASSLTKTNIANTEAFF. In nucleotides, the CDR3 is TGTGCCAGCAGCCTTACTAAGACTAATATCGCTAACACTGAAGCTTTCTTT.

The V gene is TRBV19, the J gene TRBJ2-1; unclear D gene. Trimming stripped 5 bases from V and 4 bases from J, with 6 bases between. The V gene's germline CDR1 is LNHDA and CDR2 SQIVND (reference sequence). The CDR3 is 12 residues long. In DNA form, the CDR3 reads TGTGCCAGTAGTTCCCGATACAATGAGCAGTTCTTC. As protein: CASSSRYNEQFF.

The V and J genes are TRBV5-6 and TRBJ2-7; 7 bases align to TRBD1. CDR1 is SGHDT, CDR2 YYEEEE, per germline. The trim removed 1 base at V and 0 bases at J, leaving 7 bases unmatched. The CDR3 covers 16 residues. The CDR3 spells CASSLLLGDSSYEQYF. Written as DNA, the CDR3 is TGTGCCAGCAGCTTGTTGTTGGGGGACAGCTCCTACGAGCAGTACTTC.

The rearrangement joins TRBV28 to TRBJ2-2; 8 bases are shared with TRBD2. CDR3 length equals 15 residues. Looked up from germline, CDR1 is MDHEN and CDR2 is SYDVKM. V shed 5 bases and J 1 base; nucleotides not matched to a gene: 3. This CDR3 reads CASSPLAENTGELFF. For the CDR3, the DNA is TGTGCCAGCAGTCCACTAGCGGAGAACACCGGGGAGCTGTTTTTT.

The V call is TRBV27, the J call TRBJ2-7, with 13 bases fitting TRBD2. CDR3 length equals 17 residues. V lost 6 bases, J lost 4 bases, and 12 bases stayed unmatched. CDR1 MNHEY and CDR2 SMNVEV come from the germline V gene (reference sequence). In nucleotides, the CDR3 is TGTGCCAGCAGCCTCAAAGGACTAGCGGGAGTTGGGTACGAGCAGTACTTC. Amino acids: CASSLKGLAGVGYEQYF.

The chain couples TRBV7-8 to TRBJ1-2; D is perhaps TRBD1 (5 bases). Germline CDR1 SGHVS, CDR2 FQNEAQ. V lost 7 bases and J 4 bases, leaving 16 bases between the germline ends. This CDR3 is 14 amino acids long. As DNA, the CDR3 is TGTGCCAGCACCCCCGGTCGGGGGATCTATGGCTACACCTTC. It is translated as CASTPGRGIYGYTF.

The chain links TRBV11-2 to TRBJ2-7; D is perhaps TRBD2 (6 bases). The CDR3 has 16 residues. Germline values: CDR1 SGHAT, CDR2 FQNNGV. Between the trimmed V and J ends, which lost 0 bases and 4 bases, there was a span of 16 bases. In nucleotides, the CDR3 is TGTGCCAGCAGCTTAGAGTATGAGGTAGGGACTTACGAGCAGTACTTC. It translates to CASSLEYEVGTYEQYF.

The DNA for the CDR3 is TGTGCCAGCAGCCTTGGTAAGCGGGTGGACTACGAGCAGTACTTC. Translated, it gives CASSLGKRVDYEQYF. This chain uses TRBV7-2 with TRBJ2-7; TRBD2 is a possible D gene (6 bases). This CDR3 has 15 amino acids. CDR1 SGHTA and CDR2 FQGNSA come from the germline V gene. V was trimmed by 5 bases and J by 3 bases, leaving 17 bases between them.

V usage is TRBV28 and J usage is TRBJ2-7; D gene uncertain. CDR3 length equals 12 residues. Per germline, CDR1 MDHEN and CDR2 SYDVKM. The V end was cut by 6 bases, the J end by 9 bases, with 15 bases between. The CDR3 sequence is CASRSLPSGQYF. CDR3 bases: TGTGCCAGCAGGAGCCTACCGTCGGGGCAGTACTTC.

At least ten counts were recorded for this clone. The chain couples TRBV6-4 to TRBJ2-1; the D gene is possibly TRBD2 (6 bases). The germline V gene encodes CDR1 MRHNA and CDR2 SNTAGT. The V gene lost 3 bases and the J gene lost 4 bases, with 13 bases spanning the gap. The CDR3 is 15 residues long. CDR3 in amino acids: CASSDTNGGYNEQFF. The CDR3 coding sequence is TGTGCCAGCAGTGATACTAACGGGGGATACAATGAGCAGTTCTTC.

The chain joins TRBV23-1 to TRBJ2-7; D gene ambiguous. TRBV23-1 is an ORF, with its function uncertain. The CDR3 spans 13 residues. V was cut by 5 bases and J by 2 bases, with 10 bases left in between. CDR3 amino acids: CASSGKGAYEQYF. The CDR3 DNA reads as TGCGCCAGCAGTGGGAAGGGTGCCTACGAGCAGTACTTC.

The chain recombines TRBV18 with TRBJ2-7; D not resolved. Germline CDR1 is KGHSH and CDR2 is LQKENI. V lost 6 bases, J lost 0 bases, and 15 bases lay in between. The CDR3 runs 15 residues. CDR3 sequence reads: CASSRSNVFSYEQYF. The CDR3, as DNA: TGTGCCAGCTCGCGCAGCAATGTATTCTCCTACGAGCAGTACTTC.